A single T cell receptor (beta chain) is shown here with its context. What it recognizes is unknown. The sample belongs to a study of OX40 agonist ivuxolimab in advanced cancers. Measured with immunoSEQ multiplex PCR; TCRdb has only the in-frame clones, and not every one. In the table there are tens of thousands of clones, about nine tenths of which are singletons. Blood sampling took place at baseline, cycle 4 day 1, and cycle 7 day 1. The CDR3 is 14 amino acids. V lost 5 bases, J lost 4 bases, and 7 bases stayed unmatched. The V gene's germline CDR1 is SGHTA and CDR2 FQGTGA. Study results and caveats: At doses 0.1 to 3.0 mg/kg, CD4+ and CD8+ clones expanded.

This clonotype was obtained from an adult with an advanced solid tumor such as melanoma, head and neck, liver or kidney cancer. The V gene is TRBV7-3, the J gene TRBJ1-2, with 7 bases fitting TRBD1. Source: CD4+ or CD8+ T cells sorted from blood, taken in a trial of the OX40 agonist ivuxolimab. CDR3 nucleotide sequence: TGTGCCAGCAGCCCAACAGGGGCCAGCTATGGCTACACCTTC. Translation gives CASSPTGASYGYTF.